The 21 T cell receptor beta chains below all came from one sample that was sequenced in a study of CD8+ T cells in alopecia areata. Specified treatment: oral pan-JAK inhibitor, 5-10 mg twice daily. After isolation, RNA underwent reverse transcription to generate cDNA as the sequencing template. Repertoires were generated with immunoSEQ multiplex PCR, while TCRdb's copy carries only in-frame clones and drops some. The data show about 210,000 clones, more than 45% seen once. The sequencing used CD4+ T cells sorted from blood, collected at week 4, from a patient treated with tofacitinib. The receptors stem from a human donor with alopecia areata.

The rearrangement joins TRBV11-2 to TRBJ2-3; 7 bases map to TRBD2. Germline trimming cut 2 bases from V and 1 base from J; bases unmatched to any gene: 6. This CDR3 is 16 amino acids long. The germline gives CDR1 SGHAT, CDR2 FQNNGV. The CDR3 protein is CASSLSALAGTDTQYF. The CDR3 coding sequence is TGTGCCAGCAGCTTATCTGCCCTAGCGGGCACAGATACGCAGTATTTT.

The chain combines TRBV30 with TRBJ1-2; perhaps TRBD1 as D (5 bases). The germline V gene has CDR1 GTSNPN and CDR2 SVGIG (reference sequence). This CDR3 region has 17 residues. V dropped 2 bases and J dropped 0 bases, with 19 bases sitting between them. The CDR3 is CAWSPLRDDRANYGYTF. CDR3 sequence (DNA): TGTGCCTGGAGTCCTCTCCGGGATGACAGAGCTAACTATGGCTACACCTTC.

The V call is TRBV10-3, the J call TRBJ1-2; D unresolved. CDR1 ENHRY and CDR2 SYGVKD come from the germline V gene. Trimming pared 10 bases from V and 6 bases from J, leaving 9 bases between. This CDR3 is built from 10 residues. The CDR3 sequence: CATGKNGYTF. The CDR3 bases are TGTGCCACCGGGAAGAATGGCTACACCTTC.

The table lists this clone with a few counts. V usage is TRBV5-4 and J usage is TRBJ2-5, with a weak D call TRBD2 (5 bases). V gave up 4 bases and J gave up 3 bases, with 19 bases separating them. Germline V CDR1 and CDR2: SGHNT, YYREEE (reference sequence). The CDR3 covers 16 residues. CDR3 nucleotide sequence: TGTGCCAGCAGCGTGCCTCCCCGACGGGGTAAAGAGACCCAGTACTTC. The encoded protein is CASSVPPRRGKETQYF.

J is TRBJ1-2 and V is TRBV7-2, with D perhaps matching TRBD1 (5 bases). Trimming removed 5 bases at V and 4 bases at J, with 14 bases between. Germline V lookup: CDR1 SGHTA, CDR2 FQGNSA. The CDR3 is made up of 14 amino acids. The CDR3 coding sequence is TGTGCCAGCAGCCAAGACAGCCTAACCTATGGCTACACCTTC. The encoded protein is CASSQDSLTYGYTF.

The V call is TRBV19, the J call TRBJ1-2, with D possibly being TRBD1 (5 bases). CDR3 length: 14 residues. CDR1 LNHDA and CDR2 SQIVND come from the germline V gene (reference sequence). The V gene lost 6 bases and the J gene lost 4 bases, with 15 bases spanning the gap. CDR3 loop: CASSPGLLTYGYTF. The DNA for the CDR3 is TGTGCCAGTAGCCCGGGACTACTGACCTATGGCTACACCTTC. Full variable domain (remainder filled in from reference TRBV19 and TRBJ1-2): DGGITQSPKYLFRKEGQNVTLSCEQNLNHDAMYWYRQDPGQGLRLIYYSQIVNDFQKGDIAEGYSVSREKKESFPLTVTSAQKNPTAFYLCASSPGLLTYGYTFGSGTRLTVV.

The CDR3 protein is CASSFGSGTGVNTEAFF. The CDR3 nucleotides read TGCGCCAGCAGCTTCGGATCCGGGACAGGGGTTAACACTGAAGCTTTCTTT. The chain links TRBV5-1 to TRBJ1-1; the match to TRBD1 covers 10 bases. The CDR3 runs 17 residues. With 2 bases clipped from V and 2 bases from J, the junction kept 9 bases outside the gene matches. CDR1 is SGHRS and CDR2 is YFSETQ in the germline V gene. Together with reference TRBV5-1 and TRBJ1-1, the CDR3 gives the full variable domain: KAGVTQTPRYLIKTRGQQVTLSCSPISGHRSVSWYQQTPGQGLQFLFEYFSETQRNKGNFPGRFSGRQFSNSRSEMNVSTLELGDSALYLCASSFGSGTGVNTEAFFGQGTRLTVV.

CDR3 coding DNA: TGTGCCACCAGCAGTAGACAGGGGAATCAGCCCCAGCATTTT. It specifies CATSSRQGNQPQHF. This rearrangement joins TRBV15 to TRBJ1-5, with TRBD1 identical over 8 bases. The CDR3 contains 14 residues. V gave up 3 bases and J gave up 4 bases; unmatched junction bases: 2. CDR1 is LNHNV, CDR2 YYDKDF, per germline (reference sequence). Supplemented by reference TRBV15 and TRBJ1-5, the full variable domain reads DAMVIQNPRYQVTQFGKPVTLSCSQTLNHNVMYWYQQKSSQAPKLLFHYYDKDFNNEADTPDNFQSRRPNTSFCFLDIRSPGLGDTAMYLCATSSRQGNQPQHFGDGTRLSIL.

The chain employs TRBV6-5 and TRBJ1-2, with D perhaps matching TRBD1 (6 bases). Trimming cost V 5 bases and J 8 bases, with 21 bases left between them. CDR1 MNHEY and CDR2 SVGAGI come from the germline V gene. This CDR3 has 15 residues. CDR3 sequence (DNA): TGTGCCAGCAGTGGCCAGACGGCAGGGGCGAGGGGCTACACCTTC. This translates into CASSGQTAGARGYTF.

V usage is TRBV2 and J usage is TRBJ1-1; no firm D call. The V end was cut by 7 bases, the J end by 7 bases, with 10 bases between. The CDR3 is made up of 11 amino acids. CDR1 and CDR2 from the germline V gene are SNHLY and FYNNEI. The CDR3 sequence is CASKEEGEAFF. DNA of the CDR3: TGTGCCAGCAAGGAGGAGGGTGAAGCTTTCTTT.

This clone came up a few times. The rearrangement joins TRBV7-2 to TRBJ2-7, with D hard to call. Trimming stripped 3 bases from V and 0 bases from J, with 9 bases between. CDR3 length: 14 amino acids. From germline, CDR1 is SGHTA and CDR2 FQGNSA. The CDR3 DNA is TGTGCCAGCAGCTTGGCAGGCAGCTCCTACGAGCAGTACTTC. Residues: CASSLAGSSYEQYF.

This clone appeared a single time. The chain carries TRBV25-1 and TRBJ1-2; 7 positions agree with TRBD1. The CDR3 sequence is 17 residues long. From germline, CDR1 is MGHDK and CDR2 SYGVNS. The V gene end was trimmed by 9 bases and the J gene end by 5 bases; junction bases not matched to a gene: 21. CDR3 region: CASFGGTAITTPYGYTF. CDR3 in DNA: TGTGCCAGTTTTGGAGGGACAGCGATAACAACTCCTTATGGCTACACCTTC.

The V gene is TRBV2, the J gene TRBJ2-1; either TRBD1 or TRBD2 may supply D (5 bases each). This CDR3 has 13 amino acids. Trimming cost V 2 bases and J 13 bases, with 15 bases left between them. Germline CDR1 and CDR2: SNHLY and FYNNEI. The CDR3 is CASSETGLPQQFF. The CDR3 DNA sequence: TGTGCCAGCAGTGAAACAGGACTTCCCCAACAGTTCTTC.

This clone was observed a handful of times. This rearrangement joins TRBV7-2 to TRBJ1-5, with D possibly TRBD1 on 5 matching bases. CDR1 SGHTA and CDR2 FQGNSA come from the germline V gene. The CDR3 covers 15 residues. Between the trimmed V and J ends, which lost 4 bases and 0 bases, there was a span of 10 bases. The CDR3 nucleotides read TGTGCCAGCAGCTCCGGGGGATATAGCAATCAGCCCCAGCATTTT. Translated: CASSSGGYSNQPQHF.

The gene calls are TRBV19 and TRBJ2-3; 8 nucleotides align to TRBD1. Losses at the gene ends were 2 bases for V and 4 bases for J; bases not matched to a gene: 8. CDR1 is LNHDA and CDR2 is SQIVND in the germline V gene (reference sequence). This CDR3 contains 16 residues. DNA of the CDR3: TGTGCCAGTAGTATACTGTTCGGACAGGGTCCAGATACGCAGTATTTT. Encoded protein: CASSILFGQGPDTQYF. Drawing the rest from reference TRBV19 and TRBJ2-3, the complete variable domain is DGGITQSPKYLFRKEGQNVTLSCEQNLNHDAMYWYRQDPGQGLRLIYYSQIVNDFQKGDIAEGYSVSREKKESFPLTVTSAQKNPTAFYLCASSILFGQGPDTQYFGPGTRLTVL.

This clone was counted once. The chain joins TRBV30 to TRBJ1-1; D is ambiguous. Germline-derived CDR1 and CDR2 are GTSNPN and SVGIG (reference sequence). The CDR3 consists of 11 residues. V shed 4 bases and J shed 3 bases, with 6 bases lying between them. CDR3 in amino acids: CAWTLDTEAFF. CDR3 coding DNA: TGTGCCTGGACCTTAGACACTGAAGCTTTCTTT.

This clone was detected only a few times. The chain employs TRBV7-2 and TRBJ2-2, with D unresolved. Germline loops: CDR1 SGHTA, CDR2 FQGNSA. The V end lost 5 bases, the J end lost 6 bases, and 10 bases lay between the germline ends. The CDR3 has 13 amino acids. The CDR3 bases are TGTGCCAGCAGCACCGCTCGGGCCGGGGAGCTGTTTTTT. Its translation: CASSTARAGELFF.

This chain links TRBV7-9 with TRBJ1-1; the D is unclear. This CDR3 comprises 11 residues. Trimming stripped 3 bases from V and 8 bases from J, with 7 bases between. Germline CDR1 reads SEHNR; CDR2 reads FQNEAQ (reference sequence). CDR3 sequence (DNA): TGTGCCAGCAGCTTTCTGGCAGAAGCTTTCTTT. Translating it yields CASSFLAEAFF. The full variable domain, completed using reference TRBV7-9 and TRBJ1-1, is DTGVSQNPRHKITKRGQNVTFRCDPISEHNRLYWYRQTLGQGPEFLTYFQNEAQLEKSRLLSDRFSAERPKGSFSTLEIQRTEQGDSAMYLCASSFLAEAFFGQGTRLTVV.

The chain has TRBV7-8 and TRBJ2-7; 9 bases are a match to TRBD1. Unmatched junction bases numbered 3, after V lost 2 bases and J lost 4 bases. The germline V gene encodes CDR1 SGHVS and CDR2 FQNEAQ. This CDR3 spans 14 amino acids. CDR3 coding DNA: TGTGCCAGCAGCTTAACGGACAGGGGTTACGAGCAGTACTTC. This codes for CASSLTDRGYEQYF.

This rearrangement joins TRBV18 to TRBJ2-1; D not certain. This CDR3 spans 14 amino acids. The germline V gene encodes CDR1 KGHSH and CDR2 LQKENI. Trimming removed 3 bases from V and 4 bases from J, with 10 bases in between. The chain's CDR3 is CASSPPNPYNEQFF. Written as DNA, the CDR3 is TGTGCCAGCTCACCCCCCAACCCGTACAATGAGCAGTTCTTC. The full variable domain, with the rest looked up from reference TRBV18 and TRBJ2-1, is NAGVMQNPRHLVRRRGQEARLRCSPMKGHSHVYWYRQLPEEGLKFMVYLQKENIIDESGMPKERFSAEFPKEGPSILRIQQVVRGDSAAYFCASSPPNPYNEQFFGPGTRLTVL.

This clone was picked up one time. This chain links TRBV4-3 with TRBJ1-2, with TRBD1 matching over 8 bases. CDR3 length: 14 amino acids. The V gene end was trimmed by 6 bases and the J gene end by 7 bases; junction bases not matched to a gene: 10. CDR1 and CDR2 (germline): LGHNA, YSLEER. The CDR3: CASSLDRGPSGYTF. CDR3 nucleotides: TGCGCCAGCAGTCTTGACAGGGGTCCTTCTGGCTACACCTTC.